This T cell receptor (beta chain) was captured in a study of OX40 agonist ivuxolimab in advanced cancers. About the study: The group had a mean age of about 60 years, ranged from 23 to 79, and was 82.7% male.

Repertoires were generated with immunoSEQ multiplex PCR, while TCRdb's copy carries only in-frame clones and drops some. The profile shows about 60,000 clones, roughly nine tenths of them singletons. There are 12 residues in the CDR3. The V and J ends lost 3 bases and 1 base respectively, with 3 bases between them. Germline V gene sequence: CDR1 KGHSH, CDR2 LQKENI. This sequence was found in an adult with an advanced solid tumor such as melanoma, head and neck, liver or kidney cancer. Sequences were derived from CD4+ or CD8+ T cells sorted from blood, sampled in a trial of the OX40 agonist ivuxolimab. The rearrangement uses TRBV18 and TRBJ2-5, with D unresolved. The CDR3, as DNA: TGTGCCAGCTCACCCCGCCAAGAGACCCAGTACTTC. Its protein product is CASSPRQETQYF.